Each of the 32 T cell receptor beta chains below was sequenced from the same sample in a study of T cell responses to AZD1222 COVID-19 vaccine. Measured with immunoSEQ multiplex PCR; TCRdb has only the in-frame clones, and not every one. The data show 140,000 to 150,000 clones, 90% to 95% seen once. The sample consisted of peripheral blood, taken on day 0 of MenACWY control vaccination. Source of these receptors: an adult in good health.

V usage is TRBV7-2 and J usage is TRBJ2-2; D unresolved. The CDR3 consists of 18 residues. Trimming stripped 5 bases from V and 3 bases from J, with 22 bases between. Germline V gene data show CDR1 as SGHTA and CDR2 as FQGNSA. CDR3 amino acids: CASSPEYVWAADTGELFF. The CDR3 DNA sequence: TGTGCCAGCAGCCCAGAGTATGTGTGGGCGGCGGACACCGGGGAGCTGTTTTTT.

V and J are TRBV5-6 and TRBJ1-2, with D hard to call. V was clipped by 2 bases and J by 4 bases, with 12 bases between them. Looked up from germline, CDR1 is SGHDT and CDR2 is YYEEEE. This CDR3 is 14 amino acids long. The CDR3 protein is CASSFVRSFYGYTF. Here the CDR3 DNA reads TGTGCCAGCAGCTTTGTCAGGTCATTCTATGGCTACACCTTC.

This chain connects TRBV4-1 to TRBJ2-3, with D uncertain. CDR1 is MGHRA and CDR2 is YSYEKL in the germline V gene. Between the trimmed V and J ends, which lost 4 bases and 6 bases, there was a span of 14 bases. The CDR3 spans 14 residues. CDR3 DNA: TGCGCCAGCAGCCCCATTGGCCTGACGGATACGCAGTATTTT. Protein: CASSPIGLTDTQYF.

V gene TRBV2 combines with J gene TRBJ1-3; D is ambiguous. The CDR3 consists of 14 residues. CDR1 is SNHLY and CDR2 is FYNNEI in the germline V gene. V lost 7 bases and J lost 2, with 12 bases in between. CDR3 DNA: TGTGCCAGCATCACAGAGCCCCCTGGAAACACCATATATTTT. It codes for CASITEPPGNTIYF.

In this sample, this clone turned up a few times. V is TRBV7-2 and J is TRBJ1-1, with unresolved D. V was clipped by 7 bases and J by 1 base, with 16 bases between them. Germline CDR1 SGHTA, CDR2 FQGNSA. This CDR3 contains 15 residues. DNA of the CDR3: TGTGCCAGCACCTCCGCGGTAGGGCGGAACACTGAAGCTTTCTTT. Translating gives CASTSAVGRNTEAFF.

This sequence joins TRBV28 and TRBJ2-3; 7 positions match TRBD2. CDR1 is MDHEN, CDR2 SYDVKM, per germline. J lost 1 base, V lost 5 bases, and 3 bases had no gene match. This CDR3 contains 14 residues. The CDR3 DNA sequence: TGTGCCAGCAGTACTAGCGATCGCACAGATACGCAGTATTTT. Translated: CASSTSDRTDTQYF.

The genes are TRBV20-1 and TRBJ2-7, with D uncertain. Germline lookup yields CDR1 DFQATT and CDR2 SNEGSKA (reference sequence). V shed 7 bases and J shed 3 bases, with 10 bases lying between them. This CDR3 is built from 11 residues. The CDR3 sequence is CSGQDHYEQYF. DNA of the CDR3: TGCAGTGGGCAGGACCACTACGAGCAGTACTTC.

This chain connects TRBV7-9 to TRBJ1-2, with a weak D call TRBD1 (6 bases). Germline V lookup: CDR1 SEHNR, CDR2 FQNEAQ (reference sequence). This CDR3 has 14 amino acids. V gave up 5 bases and J gave up 7 bases, with 17 bases separating them. CDR3 residues: CASSPGGGLGGYTF. For the CDR3, the DNA is TGTGCCAGCAGCCCCGGCGGGGGGCTCGGTGGCTACACCTTC. Complete variable domain (other parts from reference TRBV7-9 and TRBJ1-2): DTGVSQNPRHKITKRGQNVTFRCDPISEHNRLYWYRQTLGQGPEFLTYFQNEAQLEKSRLLSDRFSAERPKGSFSTLEIQRTEQGDSAMYLCASSPGGGLGGYTFGSGTRLTVV.

This chain joins TRBV7-2 and TRBJ1-2, with a tentative D call TRBD1 (5 bases). Per the germline V gene, CDR1 is SGHTA and CDR2 is FQGNSA. The germline V and J ends were trimmed by 6 bases and 4 bases, with 15 bases remaining between them. The CDR3 loop spans 14 amino acids. The CDR3 loop is CASSKGAGSYGYTF. CDR3 in DNA: TGTGCCAGCAGTAAGGGAGCAGGGAGCTATGGCTACACCTTC.

This chain links TRBV3-1 (or the pseudogene TRBV3-2) with TRBJ1-1; D is ambiguous. V dropped 4 bases and J dropped 4 bases, with 10 bases sitting between them. From germline, CDR1 is LGHDT and CDR2 YNNKEL (reference sequence). CDR3 length: 13 residues. This chain's CDR3 is CASSPGVGTEAFF. In nucleotides, the CDR3 is TGTGCCAGCAGCCCTGGGGTAGGCACTGAAGCTTTCTTT.

The V call is TRBV9, the J call TRBJ2-5, with 8 bases that match TRBD2. The CDR3 runs 15 residues. V was pared by 2 bases and J by 2 bases, with 5 bases of the junction left unmatched. The germline CDR1 and CDR2 sequences are SGDLS and YYNGEE. The CDR3 region has the DNA TGTGCCAGCAGCGTTGCGGGAGGATTACAAGAGACCCAGTACTTC. Translating gives CASSVAGGLQETQYF. Combining the CDR3 with reference TRBV9 and TRBJ2-5 gives the whole variable domain DSGVTQTPKHLITATGQRVTLRCSPRSGDLSVYWYQQSLDQGLQFLIQYYNGEERAKGNILERFSAQQFPDLHSELNLSSLELGDSALYFCASSVAGGLQETQYFGPGTRLLVL.

Remarks on this clone: Other nucleotide sequences in the sample specify the same CDR3. The chain couples TRBV6-5 to TRBJ1-1, with D maybe TRBD1 (5 bases). The CDR3 spans 14 residues. Germline lookup yields CDR1 MNHEY and CDR2 SVGAGI. V was pared by 6 bases and J by 1 base, with 12 bases between. The CDR3 reads CASRPGTANTEAFF. The CDR3 DNA follows: TGTGCCAGCAGGCCCGGGACTGCGAACACTGAAGCTTTCTTT.

The V gene is TRBV5-5, the J gene TRBJ2-2, with 7 nucleotides matching TRBD1. The V and J ends lost 3 bases and 1 base, in that order; junction bases with no gene match: 3. Germline CDR1 and CDR2: SGHKS and YYEKEE (reference sequence). The CDR3 has 15 amino acids. The CDR3 DNA sequence: TGTGCCAGCAGCTCGGGACAGTTGAACACCGGGGAGCTGTTTTTT. Translating it yields CASSSGQLNTGELFF. The whole variable domain, filled in from reference TRBV5-5 and TRBJ2-2, reads DAGVTQSPTHLIKTRGQQVTLRCSPISGHKSVSWYQQVLGQGPQFIFQYYEKEERGRGNFPDRFSARQFPNYSSELNVNALLLGDSALYLCASSSGQLNTGELFFGEGSRLTVL.

The chain couples TRBV9 to TRBJ2-3; D possibly corresponds to TRBD1 (6 bases). This CDR3 is built from 16 residues. V lost 1 base and J lost 0, with 12 bases in between. Germline lookup yields CDR1 SGDLS and CDR2 YYNGEE. The chain's CDR3 is CASSVTGFASTDTQYF. The CDR3 region has the DNA TGTGCCAGCAGCGTAACAGGGTTCGCTAGCACAGATACGCAGTATTTT.

The chain employs TRBV25-1 and TRBJ2-7, with 7 positions matching TRBD1. J lost 6 bases, V lost 6 bases, and 5 bases had no gene match. Looked up from germline, CDR1 is MGHDK and CDR2 is SYGVNS. The CDR3 is 12 amino acids. CDR3 in amino acids: CASSYRGSEQYF. For the CDR3, the DNA is TGTGCCAGCAGCTACAGGGGCTCCGAGCAGTACTTC.

The chain links TRBV5-1 to TRBJ2-7, with TRBD2 as a possible D gene (6 bases). There are 16 residues in the CDR3. The V end was cut by 0 bases, the J end by 0 bases, with 13 bases between. Germline assignment: CDR1 SGHRS and CDR2 YFSETQ. CDR3 sequence: CASSLVVADSSYEQYF. CDR3 nucleotides: TGCGCCAGCAGCTTGGTGGTAGCGGATAGCTCCTACGAGCAGTACTTC.

A single count supports this clone. The chain combines TRBV25-1 with TRBJ1-4, with D unresolved. The V end lost 1 base, the J end lost 2 bases, and 5 bases lay between the germline ends. CDR1 is MGHDK, CDR2 SYGVNS, per germline. The CDR3 contains 14 residues. The CDR3 loop is CASSELGTNEKLFF. Written as DNA, the CDR3 is TGTGCCAGCAGTGAATTAGGGACTAATGAAAAACTGTTTTTT.

The chain couples TRBV19 to TRBJ1-2; 7 nucleotides align to TRBD1. The CDR3 contains 14 residues. J lost 6 bases, V lost 8 bases, and 12 bases had no gene match. Germline loops: CDR1 LNHDA, CDR2 SQIVND (reference sequence). Here the CDR3 reads CASGEGASGDGYTF. CDR3 nucleotides: TGTGCCAGTGGAGAGGGGGCCTCAGGGGATGGCTACACCTTC.

The chain has TRBV7-2 and TRBJ2-1; 11 bases map to TRBD2. V lost 4 bases and J lost 2; bases outside the gene matches: 7. This CDR3 has 17 residues. The V gene's germline CDR1 is SGHTA and CDR2 FQGNSA. CDR3 bases: TGTGCCAGCAGCTCCACGGGACTAGCGGCTACCTACAATGAGCAGTTCTTC. This sequence encodes CASSSTGLAATYNEQFF.

The chain uses TRBV6-4 and TRBJ2-2; D possibly corresponds to TRBD1 (6 bases). The CDR3 spans 16 residues. Trimming cost V 0 bases and J 4 bases, with 12 bases left between them. CDR1 is MRHNA, CDR2 SNTAGT, per germline. The CDR3 region is CASSDSGTLSTGELFF. The CDR3 DNA sequence: TGTGCCAGCAGTGACTCCGGGACACTGAGCACCGGGGAGCTGTTTTTT.

V and J are TRBV28 and TRBJ1-5, with 7 bases that match TRBD1. After removal of 4 bases from V and 3 bases from J, the junction contained 9 bases not matched to a gene. Germline V lookup: CDR1 MDHEN, CDR2 SYDVKM. This CDR3 is built from 16 residues. The CDR3 loop reads CASSSRGRAPNQPQHF. The CDR3 bases are TGTGCCAGCAGTTCAAGGGGGCGGGCCCCCAATCAGCCCCAGCATTTT.

V and J are TRBV27 and TRBJ2-7; TRBD2 might be the D (6 bases). Per the germline V gene, CDR1 is MNHEY and CDR2 is SMNVEV (reference sequence). Trimming cost V 1 base and J 5 bases, with 9 bases left between them. The CDR3 consists of 13 residues. The CDR3 protein is CASSLWDWNEQYF. The CDR3 DNA reads TGTGCCAGCAGTTTATGGGACTGGAACGAGCAGTACTTC.

The V call is TRBV2, the J call TRBJ2-1; 11 nucleotides align to TRBD2. V lost 9 bases and J lost 2; bases outside the gene matches: 6. There are 15 residues in the CDR3. Per the germline V gene, CDR1 is SNHLY and CDR2 is FYNNEI. The CDR3 DNA reads TGTGCCAGGGCACCGGGACTAGCGGCCTACAATGAGCAGTTCTTC. It codes for CARAPGLAAYNEQFF. Filled out from reference TRBV2 and TRBJ2-1, the complete variable domain reads EPEVTQTPSHQVTQMGQEVILRCVPISNHLYFYWYRQILGQKVEFLVSFYNNEISEKSEIFDDQFSVERPDGSNFTLKIRSTKLEDSAMYFCARAPGLAAYNEQFFGPGTRLTVL.

The V and J genes are TRBV10-3 and TRBJ1-4; maybe TRBD1 (5 bases). The CDR3 is 13 amino acids. V was clipped by 2 bases and J by 8 bases, with 9 bases between them. Germline-derived CDR1 and CDR2 are ENHRY and SYGVKD. CDR3 residues: CAISEMGGEKLFF. The CDR3 nucleotides read TGTGCCATCAGTGAGATGGGGGGAGAAAAACTGTTTTTT.

The chain combines TRBV5-1 with TRBJ2-1; 7 nucleotides line up with TRBD2. Germline V CDR1 and CDR2: SGHRS, YFSETQ. J was trimmed by 1 base and V by 4 bases; bases with no gene match: 8. This CDR3 comprises 16 residues. Here the CDR3 DNA reads TGCGCCAGCAGCCCCCCTGGGGGGGGATCCTACAATGAGCAGTTCTTC. It yields the protein CASSPPGGGSYNEQFF.

The chain joins TRBV18 to TRBJ1-5; D not resolved. The ends were cut back, 2 bases at V and 0 bases at J, with 14 bases in the middle. Germline V CDR1 and CDR2: KGHSH, LQKENI. The CDR3 runs 17 residues. CDR3 loop: CASSPDGVLSSNQPQHF. Written as DNA, the CDR3 is TGTGCCAGCTCACCAGACGGGGTCCTTAGTAGCAATCAGCCCCAGCATTTT.

The chain has TRBV27 and TRBJ2-2; D is uncertain. Germline CDR1 and CDR2: MNHEY and SMNVEV (reference sequence). V gave up 6 bases and J gave up 2 bases, with 7 bases separating them. The CDR3 runs 13 residues. The CDR3 reads CASRSHNTGELFF. CDR3 bases: TGTGCCAGCAGGAGTCACAACACCGGGGAGCTGTTTTTT.

Comments on this clone: A much larger clone differs by one base, so this may be a read error. Distinct nucleotide sequences in the sample also encode this CDR3. V is TRBV6-4 and J is TRBJ2-6; D may match TRBD1 or TRBD2 (6 bases each). Germline assignment: CDR1 MRHNA and CDR2 SNTAGT. The CDR3 is made up of 15 amino acids. The CDR3 DNA reads as TGCGCCAGCAGTGAGGGGGGCTCTGGGGCCAACGTCCTGACTTTC. It is translated as CASSEGGSGANVLTF.

This chain joins TRBV19 and TRBJ1-2, with TRBD1 matching 7 bases. Germline lookup yields CDR1 LNHDA and CDR2 SQIVND (reference sequence). CDR3 length: 12 amino acids. V lost 5 bases to trimming and J lost 9 bases; unmatched junction nucleotides: 6. This chain's CDR3 is CASSPRQGSYTF. As DNA, the CDR3 is TGTGCCAGTAGTCCCCGACAGGGAAGCTACACCTTC.

The chain couples TRBV2 to TRBJ2-7, with D possibly TRBD1 on 6 matching bases. Germline loops: CDR1 SNHLY, CDR2 FYNNEI. The V and J ends lost 4 bases and 6 bases respectively, with 16 bases between them. CDR3 size: 14 residues. CDR3 amino acids: CASSGELGHSEQYF. CDR3 sequence (DNA): TGTGCCAGCAGTGGAGAATTGGGACACTCCGAGCAGTACTTC.

This chain connects TRBV5-4 to TRBJ2-7, with TRBD2 matching over 10 bases. Germline CDR1 and CDR2: SGHNT and YYREEE (reference sequence). With 0 bases clipped from V and 1 base from J, the junction kept 4 bases outside the gene matches. This CDR3 comprises 16 residues. Here the CDR3 reads CASSLGGTSASYEQYF. CDR3 bases: TGTGCCAGCAGCTTGGGGGGGACTAGCGCTTCCTACGAGCAGTACTTC.

V gene TRBV5-4 combines with J gene TRBJ1-2, with 10 bases identical to TRBD1. CDR1 SGHNT and CDR2 YYREEE come from the germline V gene (reference sequence). The CDR3 has 13 amino acids. V shed 7 bases and J 4 bases; nucleotides not matched to a gene: 4. Here the CDR3 reads CASPRTGGYGYTF. Here the CDR3 DNA reads TGTGCCAGCCCAAGGACAGGGGGCTATGGCTACACCTTC.